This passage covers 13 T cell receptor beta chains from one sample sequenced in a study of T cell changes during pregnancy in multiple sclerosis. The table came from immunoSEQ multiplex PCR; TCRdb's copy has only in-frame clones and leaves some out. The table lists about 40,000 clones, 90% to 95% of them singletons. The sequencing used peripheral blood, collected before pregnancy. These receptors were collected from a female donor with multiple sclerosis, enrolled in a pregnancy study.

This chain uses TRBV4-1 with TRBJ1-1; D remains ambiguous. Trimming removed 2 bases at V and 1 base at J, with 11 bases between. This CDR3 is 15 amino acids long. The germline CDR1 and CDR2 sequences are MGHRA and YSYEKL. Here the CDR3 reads CASSQSRVTNTEAFF. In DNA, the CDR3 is TGCGCCAGCAGCCAATCACGAGTAACGAACACTGAAGCTTTCTTT.

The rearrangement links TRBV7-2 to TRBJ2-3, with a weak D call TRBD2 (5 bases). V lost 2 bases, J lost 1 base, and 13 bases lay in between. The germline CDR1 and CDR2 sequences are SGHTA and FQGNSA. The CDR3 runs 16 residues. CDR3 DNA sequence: TGTGCCAGCAGCTTAAACGGGGAGTGGGGCACAGATACGCAGTATTTT. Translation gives CASSLNGEWGTDTQYF.

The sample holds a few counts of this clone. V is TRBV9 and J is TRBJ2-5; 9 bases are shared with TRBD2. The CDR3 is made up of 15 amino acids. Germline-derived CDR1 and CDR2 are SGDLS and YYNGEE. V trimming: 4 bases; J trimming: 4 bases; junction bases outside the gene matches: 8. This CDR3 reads CASSPYSGSTETQYF. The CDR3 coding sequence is TGTGCCAGCAGCCCCTATAGCGGGAGTACAGAGACCCAGTACTTC.

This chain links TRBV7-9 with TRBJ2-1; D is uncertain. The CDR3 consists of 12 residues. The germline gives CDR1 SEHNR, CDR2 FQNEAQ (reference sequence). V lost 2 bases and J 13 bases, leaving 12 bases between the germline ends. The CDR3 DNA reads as TGTGCCAGCAGCTTAAACAGTGGTAACCAGTTCTTC. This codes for CASSLNSGNQFF.

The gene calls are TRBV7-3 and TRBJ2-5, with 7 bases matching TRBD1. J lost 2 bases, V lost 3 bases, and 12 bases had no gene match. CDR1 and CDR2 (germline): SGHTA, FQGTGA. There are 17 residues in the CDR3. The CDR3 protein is CASSFFDQTGPQETQYF. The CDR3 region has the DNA TGTGCCAGCAGCTTTTTTGACCAGACAGGGCCTCAAGAGACCCAGTACTTC.

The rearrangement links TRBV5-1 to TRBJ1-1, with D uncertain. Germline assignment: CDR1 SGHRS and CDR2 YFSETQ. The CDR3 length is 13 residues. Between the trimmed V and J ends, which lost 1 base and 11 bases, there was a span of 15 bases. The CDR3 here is CASSLTAEDSAFF. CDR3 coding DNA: TGCGCCAGCAGCTTGACTGCCGAGGACTCTGCTTTCTTT.

Written as DNA, the CDR3 is TGCGCCAGCAGCGCGGGACTAGCGGGAGCGGCCACCGGGGAGCTGTTTTTT. Its translation: CASSAGLAGAATGELFF. V and J are TRBV5-1 and TRBJ2-2; 14 nucleotides match TRBD2. Germline lookup yields CDR1 SGHRS and CDR2 YFSETQ. The CDR3 extends over 17 amino acids. Trimming removed 4 bases from V and 4 bases from J; junction bases left unmatched: 6.

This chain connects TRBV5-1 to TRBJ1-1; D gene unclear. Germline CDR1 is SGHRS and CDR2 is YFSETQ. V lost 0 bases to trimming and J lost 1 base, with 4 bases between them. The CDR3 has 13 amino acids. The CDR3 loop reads CASSLAGNTEAFF. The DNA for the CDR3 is TGCGCCAGCAGCTTGGCAGGGAACACTGAAGCTTTCTTT.

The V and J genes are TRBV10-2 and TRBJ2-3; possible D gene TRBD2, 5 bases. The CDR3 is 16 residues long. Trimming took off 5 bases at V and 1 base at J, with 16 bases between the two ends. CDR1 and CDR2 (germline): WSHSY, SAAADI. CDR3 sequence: CASSLGVKEGTDTQYF. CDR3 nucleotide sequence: TGCGCCAGCAGTCTCGGGGTCAAGGAGGGCACAGATACGCAGTATTTT.

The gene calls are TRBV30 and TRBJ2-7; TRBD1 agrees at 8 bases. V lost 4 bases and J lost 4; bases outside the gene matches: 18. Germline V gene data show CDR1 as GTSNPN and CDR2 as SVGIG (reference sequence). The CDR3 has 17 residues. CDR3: CAWTPPAGRGRLYEQYF. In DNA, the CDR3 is TGTGCCTGGACACCCCCGGCGGGCAGGGGGCGATTATACGAGCAGTACTTC.

CDR3 loop: CASSWTAQDGYTF. CDR3 nucleotide sequence: TGTGCCAGCAGTTGGACAGCGCAGGATGGCTACACCTTC. This chain joins TRBV6-5 and TRBJ1-2, with a weak D call TRBD1 (6 bases). The CDR3 covers 13 residues. The V end was cut by 4 bases, the J end by 6 bases, with 12 bases between. Germline assignment: CDR1 MNHEY and CDR2 SVGAGI.

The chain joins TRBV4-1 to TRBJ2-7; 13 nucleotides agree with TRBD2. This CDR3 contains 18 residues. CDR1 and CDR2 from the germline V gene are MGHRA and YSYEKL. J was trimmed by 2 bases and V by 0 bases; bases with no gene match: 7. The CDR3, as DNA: TGCGCCAGCAGCCAAGATACCCGGACTAGCGGGAGAACCTACGAGCAGTACTTC. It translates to CASSQDTRTSGRTYEQYF.

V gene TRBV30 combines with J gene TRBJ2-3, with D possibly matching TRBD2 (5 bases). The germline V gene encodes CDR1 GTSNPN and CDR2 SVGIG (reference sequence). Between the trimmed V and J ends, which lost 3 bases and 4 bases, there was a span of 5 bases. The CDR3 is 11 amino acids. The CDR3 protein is CAWRLADTQYF. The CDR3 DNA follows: TGTGCCTGGAGACTAGCAGATACGCAGTATTTT.